This TCR beta chain appears in the sequencing data of a study of shared clonotypes between healthy human individuals. The CDR3 loop spans 11 amino acids. The germline V gene encodes CDR1 MNHEY and CDR2 SMNVEV (reference sequence). Deletions cut 10 bases from V and 3 bases from J, with 10 bases between. Naive CD8 cells lacked CD45RO, underwent positive selection for CCR7 and left out terminally differentiated effector memory CD45RA+ cells. Assay: immunoSEQ multiplex PCR; the TCRdb copy retains only in-frame clones and omits some. The sample comprises about 2.1 million clones, about 94% of which are singletons, and approximately 1.7% rests with the top ten.

This TCR was recovered from a man in his late teens or twenties in good health. Some clones in this sample may be carry-over from other donors' samples. What was sequenced was naive CD8+ T cells from PBMCs. V usage is TRBV27 and J usage is TRBJ2-7; D not certain. DNA of the CDR3: TGTGCCACCAGACATCACTACGAGCAGTACTTC. Residues: CATRHHYEQYF.